A selection of T cell receptor beta chains follows, all from one sample in a study of patients and donors after allogeneic stem cell transplantation. MiXCR, run by TCRdb on the RT-PCR reads, gives a single entry per CDR3 protein. The table records about 400,000 distinct CDR3 sequences, 16% of them present only once. Sequencing was carried out using blood, either unsorted or a sorted T cell fraction (not recorded which). These TCRs come from a human donor who was either an allogeneic HSCT recipient or a stem cell or donor lymphocyte infusion donor (not recorded which). It is not recorded whose cells these are; they may come from a transplant donor. Both conserved end residues are part of each CDR3. D genes are given only for firm matches. Expanded clones are given a class, and other clones once, few, many or no size at all.

TRBD1,.,TRBV20-1,TRBJ1-5,TGCAGTGCTCTCCCAGGGGGCAGTGGCAATCAGCCCCAGCATTTT,CSALPGGSGNQPQHF
TRBD2,few,TRBV4-2,TRBJ2-1,TGTGCCAGCAGCCAAGAAAGAACTAGCGGGGGGGATGAGCAGTTCTTC,CASSQERTSGGDEQFF
.,many,TRBV6-5,TRBJ1-1,TGTGCCAGCAGTTACACCGGGAACACTGAAGCTTTCTTT,CASSYTGNTEAFF
TRBD1,.,TRBV25-1,TRBJ1-5,TGTGCCAGCAGCTCCGAGACAGGGGGGGTGGTAAGCAATCAGCCCCAGCATTTT,CASSSETGGVVSNQPQHF
.,.,TRBV5-6,TRBJ2-7,TGTGCCAGCGCGGGCGCTTACGAGCAGTACTTC,CASAGAYEQYF
.,.,TRBV4-1,TRBJ1-2,TGCGCCAGCAGCCAAGTAGCTGTGGGGGCTGAGGATGGCTACACCTTC,CASSQVAVGAEDGYTF
.,many,TRBV4-1,TRBJ1-1,TGCGCCAGCAGCCATGTAATGAACACTGAAGCTTTCTTT,CASSHVMNTEAFF
.,.,TRBV18,TRBJ2-3,TGTGCCAGCTCACCACTTTCCTCAGATACGCAGTATTTT,CASSPLSSDTQYF
.,many,TRBV2,TRBJ2-2,TGTGCCAGCAGTGATACGGGTACGACCGGGGAGCTGTTTTTT,CASSDTGTTGELFF
TRBD2,few,TRBV3-1,TRBJ2-7,TGTGCCAGCAGCCAGGGACTAGCGAGCTCCTACGAGCAGTACTTC,CASSQGLASSYEQYF
.,few,TRBV6-1,TRBJ1-1,TGTGCCAGCGCGGGCAGGGAGGACGGGAACACTGAAGCTTTCTTT,CASAGREDGNTEAFF
.,many,TRBV5-1,TRBJ2-1,TGCGCCAGCAGCTTGGGGGACTCAAACAATGAGCAGTTCTTC,CASSLGDSNNEQFF
TRBD2,few,TRBV7-2,TRBJ2-2,TGTGCCAGCAGCGCCCTTGGCGGGGGAAGGGAGCTGTTTTTT,CASSALGGGRELFF
.,few,TRBV24-1,TRBJ2-1,TGTGCCACCAGTGAGGGTGCGTTACTCCGCAATGAGCAGTTCTTC,CATSEGALLRNEQFF